The entry below describes one T cell receptor (beta chain). These data are taken from a study of T cells expressing NK-cell markers. Study at large: With respect to HCMV, seven of the eight sequenced donors were seropositive, and one was seronegative.

This CDR3 is built from 11 residues. Germline-derived CDR1 and CDR2 are SQVTM and ANQGSEA. TCRdb re-called the 5' RACE reads; one entry per CDR3 protein, DNA not given. The sample has 300,000 or so distinct CDR3 sequences. The V gene is TRBV29-1, the J gene TRBJ2-1; absent DNA, TCRdb's TRBD1 call cannot be checked. The TCR originated in a woman between 18 and 70 years old in good health. The sample taken for sequencing was blood T cells: a sorted CD56 or NKG2C T cell subset, CD4+ or CD8+ T cells, or bulk PBMC T cells (not recorded which). The CDR3 loop reads CRAQQGMEQFF.